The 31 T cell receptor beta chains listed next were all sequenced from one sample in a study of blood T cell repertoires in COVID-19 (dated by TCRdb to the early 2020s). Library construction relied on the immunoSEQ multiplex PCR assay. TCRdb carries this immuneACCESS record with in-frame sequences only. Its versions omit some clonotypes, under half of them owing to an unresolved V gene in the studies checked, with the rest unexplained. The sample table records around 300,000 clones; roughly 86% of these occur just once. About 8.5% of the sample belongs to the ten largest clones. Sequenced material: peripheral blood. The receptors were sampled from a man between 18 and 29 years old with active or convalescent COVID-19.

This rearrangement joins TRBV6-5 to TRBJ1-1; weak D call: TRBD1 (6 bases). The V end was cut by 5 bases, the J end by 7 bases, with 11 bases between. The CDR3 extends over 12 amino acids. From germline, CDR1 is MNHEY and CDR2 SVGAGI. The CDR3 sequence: CASSITGSEAFF. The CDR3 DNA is TGTGCCAGCAGTATAACAGGGAGTGAAGCTTTCTTT.

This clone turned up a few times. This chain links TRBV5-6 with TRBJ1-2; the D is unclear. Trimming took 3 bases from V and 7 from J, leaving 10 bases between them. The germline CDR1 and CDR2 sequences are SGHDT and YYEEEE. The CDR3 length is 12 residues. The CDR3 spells CASSSPNGGYTF. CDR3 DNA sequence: TGTGCCAGCAGCTCTCCTAATGGTGGCTACACCTTC.

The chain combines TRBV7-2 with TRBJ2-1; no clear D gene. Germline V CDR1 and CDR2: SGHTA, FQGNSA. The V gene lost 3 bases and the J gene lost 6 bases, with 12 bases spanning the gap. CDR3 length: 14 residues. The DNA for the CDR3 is TGTGCCAGCAGCTTTGCCGCGGCTAGCAATGAGCAGTTCTTC. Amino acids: CASSFAAASNEQFF.

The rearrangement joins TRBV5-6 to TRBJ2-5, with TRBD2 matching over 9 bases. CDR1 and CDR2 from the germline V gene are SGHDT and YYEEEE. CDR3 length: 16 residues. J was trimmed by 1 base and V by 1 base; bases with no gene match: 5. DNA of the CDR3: TGTGCCAGCAGCTTGTACAGCGGGGGGATCCAAGAGACCCAGTACTTC. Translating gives CASSLYSGGIQETQYF. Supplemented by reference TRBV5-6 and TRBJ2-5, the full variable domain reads DAGVTQSPTHLIKTRGQQVTLRCSPKSGHDTVSWYQQALGQGPQFIFQYYEEEERQRGNFPDRFSGHQFPNYSSELNVNALLLGDSALYLCASSLYSGGIQETQYFGPGTRLLVL.

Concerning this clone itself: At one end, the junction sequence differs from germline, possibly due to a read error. This CDR3 reads CASSHPGELFF. CDR3 DNA: TGTGCCAGCAGTCACCCCGGTGAGCTGTTTTTT. The chain carries TRBV12-3 or TRBV12-4 and TRBJ2-2; D is undetermined. The CDR3 runs 11 residues.

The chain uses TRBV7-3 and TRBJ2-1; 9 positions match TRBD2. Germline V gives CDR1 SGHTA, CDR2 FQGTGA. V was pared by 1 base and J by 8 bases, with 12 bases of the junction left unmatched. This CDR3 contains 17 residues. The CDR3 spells CASSLRSSGDKGHEQFF. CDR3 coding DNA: TGTGCCAGCAGCTTAAGGTCTAGCGGGGACAAAGGCCATGAGCAGTTCTTC. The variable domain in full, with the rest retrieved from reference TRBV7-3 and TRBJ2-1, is GAGVSQTPSNKVTEKGKYVELRCDPISGHTALYWYRQSLGQGPEFLIYFQGTGAADDSGLPNDRFFAVRPEGSVSTLKIQRTERGDSAVYLCASSLRSSGDKGHEQFFGPGTRLTVL.

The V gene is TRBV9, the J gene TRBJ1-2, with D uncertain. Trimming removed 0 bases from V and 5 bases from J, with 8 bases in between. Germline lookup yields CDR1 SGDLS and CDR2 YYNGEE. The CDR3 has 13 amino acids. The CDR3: CASSVGESYGYTF. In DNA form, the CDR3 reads TGTGCCAGCAGCGTAGGGGAGAGTTATGGCTACACCTTC.

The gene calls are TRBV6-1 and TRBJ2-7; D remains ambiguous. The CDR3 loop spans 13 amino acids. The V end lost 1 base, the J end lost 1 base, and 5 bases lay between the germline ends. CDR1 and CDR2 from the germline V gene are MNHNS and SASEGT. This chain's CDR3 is CASSEGPSYEQYF. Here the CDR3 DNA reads TGTGCCAGCAGTGAAGGGCCTTCCTACGAGCAGTACTTC.

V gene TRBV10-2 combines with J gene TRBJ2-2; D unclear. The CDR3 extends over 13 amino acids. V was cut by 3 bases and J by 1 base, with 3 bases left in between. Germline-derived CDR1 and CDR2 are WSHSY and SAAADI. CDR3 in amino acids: CASSDRNTGELFF. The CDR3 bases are TGCGCCAGCAGTGATAGGAACACCGGGGAGCTGTTTTTT.

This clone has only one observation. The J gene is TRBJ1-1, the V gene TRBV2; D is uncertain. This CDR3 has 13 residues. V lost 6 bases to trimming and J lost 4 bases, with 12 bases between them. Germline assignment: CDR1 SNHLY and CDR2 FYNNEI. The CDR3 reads CASSTTRATEAFF. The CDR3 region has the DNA TGTGCCAGCAGCACGACAAGAGCCACTGAAGCTTTCTTT.

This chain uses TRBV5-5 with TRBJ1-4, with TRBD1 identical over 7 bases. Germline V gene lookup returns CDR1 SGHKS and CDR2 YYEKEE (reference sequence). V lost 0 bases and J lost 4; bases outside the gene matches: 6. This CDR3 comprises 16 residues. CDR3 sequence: CASSLGAGGSNEKLFF. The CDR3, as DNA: TGTGCCAGCAGCTTGGGAGCAGGGGGGAGTAATGAAAAACTGTTTTTT.

CDR3 region: CASALLGQGKDTQYF. The CDR3 DNA sequence: TGCGCCAGCGCATTATTGGGACAGGGCAAAGATACGCAGTATTTT. The V call is TRBV10-2, the J call TRBJ2-3, with TRBD1 identical over 9 bases. J lost 5 bases, V lost 8 bases, and 11 bases had no gene match. From germline, CDR1 is WSHSY and CDR2 SAAADI. This CDR3 has 15 residues.

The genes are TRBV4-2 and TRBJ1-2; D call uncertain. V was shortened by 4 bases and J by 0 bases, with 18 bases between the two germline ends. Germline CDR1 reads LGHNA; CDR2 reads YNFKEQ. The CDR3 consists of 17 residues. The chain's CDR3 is CASSPPWVGVANYGYTF. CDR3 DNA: TGTGCCAGCAGCCCCCCGTGGGTGGGAGTAGCTAACTATGGCTACACCTTC.

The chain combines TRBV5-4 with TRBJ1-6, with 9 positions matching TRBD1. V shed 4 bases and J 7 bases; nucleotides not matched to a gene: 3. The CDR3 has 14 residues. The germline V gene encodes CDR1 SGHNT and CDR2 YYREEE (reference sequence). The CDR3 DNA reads TGTGCCAGCAGCGCGACAGGGGGGAATTCACCCCTCCACTTT. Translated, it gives CASSATGGNSPLHF.

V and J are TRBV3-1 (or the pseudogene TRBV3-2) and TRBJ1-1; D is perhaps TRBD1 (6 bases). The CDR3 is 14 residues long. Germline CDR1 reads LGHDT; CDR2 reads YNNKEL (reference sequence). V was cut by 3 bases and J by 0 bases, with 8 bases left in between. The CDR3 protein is CASSHWGLNTEAFF. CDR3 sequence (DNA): TGTGCCAGCAGCCATTGGGGGCTGAACACTGAAGCTTTCTTT.

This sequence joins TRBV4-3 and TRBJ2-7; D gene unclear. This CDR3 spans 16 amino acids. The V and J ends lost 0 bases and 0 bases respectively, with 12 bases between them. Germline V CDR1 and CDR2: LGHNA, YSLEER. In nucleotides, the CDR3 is TGCGCCAGCAGCCAAGAGGTGTCGTGGGCCTCCTACGAGCAGTACTTC. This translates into CASSQEVSWASYEQYF.

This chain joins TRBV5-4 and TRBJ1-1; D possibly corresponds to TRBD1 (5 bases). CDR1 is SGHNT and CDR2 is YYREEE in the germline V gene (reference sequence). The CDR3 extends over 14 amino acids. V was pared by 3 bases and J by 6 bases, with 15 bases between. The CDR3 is CASSSRGSRAEAFF. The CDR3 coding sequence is TGTGCCAGCAGCTCGCGGGGGAGTAGGGCTGAAGCTTTCTTT.

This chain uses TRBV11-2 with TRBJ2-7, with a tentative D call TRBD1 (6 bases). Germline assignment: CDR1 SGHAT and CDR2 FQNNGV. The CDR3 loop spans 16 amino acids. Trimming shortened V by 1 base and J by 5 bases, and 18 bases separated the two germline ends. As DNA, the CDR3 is TGTGCCAGCAGCTTAGCGGCCTACAGGGATCTGAACGAGCAGTACTTC. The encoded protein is CASSLAAYRDLNEQYF.

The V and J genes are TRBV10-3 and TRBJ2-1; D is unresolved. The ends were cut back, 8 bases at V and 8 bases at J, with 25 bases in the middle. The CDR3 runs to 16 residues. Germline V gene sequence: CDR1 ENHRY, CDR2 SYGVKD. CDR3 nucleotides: TGTGCCATCTTAAGTAGGCCCTTCACGAATCAGGATGAGCAGTTCTTC. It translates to CAILSRPFTNQDEQFF.

The CDR3 bases are TGTGCCAGTACCCCGTCCAGCGGAGGTACAGAGACCCAGTACTTC. This sequence encodes CASTPSSGGTETQYF. The J gene is TRBJ2-5, the V gene TRBV19; D might be TRBD2 (5 bases). V lost 7 bases and J lost 4, with 19 bases in between. Germline V gene data show CDR1 as LNHDA and CDR2 as SQIVND (reference sequence). The CDR3 is 15 amino acids.

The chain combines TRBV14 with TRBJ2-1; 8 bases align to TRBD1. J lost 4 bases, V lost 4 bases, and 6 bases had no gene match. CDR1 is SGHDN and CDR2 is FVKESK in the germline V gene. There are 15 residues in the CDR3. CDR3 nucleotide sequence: TGTGCCAGCAGCCTCCTGACAGGGGCATACAATGAGCAGTTCTTC. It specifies CASSLLTGAYNEQFF.

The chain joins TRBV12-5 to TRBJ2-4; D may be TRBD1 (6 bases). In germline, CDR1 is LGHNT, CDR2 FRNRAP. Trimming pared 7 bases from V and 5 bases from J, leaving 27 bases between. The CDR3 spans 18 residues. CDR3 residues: CASAALQGHEVSENIQYF. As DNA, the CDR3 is TGTGCTAGTGCCGCTTTACAGGGACATGAAGTCTCCGAAAACATTCAGTACTTC.

The CDR3 bases are TGTGCCAGCAGCGTAGTCGGAGCAAGCACTGAAGCTTTCTTT. Protein sequence: CASSVVGASTEAFF. The rearrangement links TRBV9 to TRBJ1-1; D is unresolved. V lost 0 bases and J lost 4, with 10 bases in between. The CDR3 length is 14 residues. Germline lookup yields CDR1 SGDLS and CDR2 YYNGEE.

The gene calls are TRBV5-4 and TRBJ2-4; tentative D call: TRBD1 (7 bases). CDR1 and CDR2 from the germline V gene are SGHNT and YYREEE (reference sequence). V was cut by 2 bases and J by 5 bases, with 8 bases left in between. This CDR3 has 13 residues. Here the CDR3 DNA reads TGTGCCAGCAGCTTCAGGGGGGAAAACATTCAGTACTTC. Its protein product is CASSFRGENIQYF.

The CDR3 nucleotides read TGTGCCAGCAGTGCCCCGATGGGAGTCACCGGGGAGCTGTTTTTT. It specifies CASSAPMGVTGELFF. The V call is TRBV25-1, the J call TRBJ2-2, with D maybe TRBD2 (5 bases). CDR1 and CDR2 (germline): MGHDK, SYGVNS. This CDR3 has 15 amino acids. V lost 4 bases to trimming and J lost 4 bases, with 13 bases between them.

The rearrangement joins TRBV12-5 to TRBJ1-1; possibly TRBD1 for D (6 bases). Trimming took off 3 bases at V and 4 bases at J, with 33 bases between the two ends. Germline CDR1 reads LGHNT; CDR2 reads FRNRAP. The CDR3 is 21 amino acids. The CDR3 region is CASGFRLQGPARGQRGTEAFF. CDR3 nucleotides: TGTGCTAGTGGTTTCCGGTTACAGGGTCCGGCTCGGGGCCAGAGGGGCACTGAAGCTTTCTTT.

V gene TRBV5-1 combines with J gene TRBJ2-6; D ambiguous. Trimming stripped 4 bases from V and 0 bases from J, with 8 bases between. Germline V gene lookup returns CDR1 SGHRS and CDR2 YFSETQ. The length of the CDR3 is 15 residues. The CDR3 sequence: CASSEWSSGANVLTF. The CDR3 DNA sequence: TGCGCCAGCAGCGAGTGGAGCTCTGGGGCCAACGTCCTGACTTTC.

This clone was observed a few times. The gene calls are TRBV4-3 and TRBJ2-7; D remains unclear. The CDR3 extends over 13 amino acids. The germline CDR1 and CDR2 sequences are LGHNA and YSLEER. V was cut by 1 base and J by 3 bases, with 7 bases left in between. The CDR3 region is CASSQGLGYEQYF. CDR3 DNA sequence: TGCGCCAGCAGCCAAGGACTGGGCTACGAGCAGTACTTC.

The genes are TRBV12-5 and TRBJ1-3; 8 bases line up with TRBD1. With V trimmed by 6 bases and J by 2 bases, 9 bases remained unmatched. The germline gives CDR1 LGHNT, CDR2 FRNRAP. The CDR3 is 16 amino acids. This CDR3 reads CASGARTGSTGNTIYF. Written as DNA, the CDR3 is TGTGCTAGTGGAGCTCGGACAGGGTCGACTGGAAACACCATATATTTT.

CDR3 sequence reads: CASSLRTGASNQPQHF. The CDR3 DNA reads as TGTGCCAGCAGCTTGAGGACAGGAGCTAGCAATCAGCCCCAGCATTTT. This chain connects TRBV5-6 to TRBJ1-5; the match to TRBD1 covers 7 bases. V shed 1 base and J 0 bases; nucleotides not matched to a gene: 4. The CDR3 has 16 residues. CDR1 SGHDT and CDR2 YYEEEE come from the germline V gene.

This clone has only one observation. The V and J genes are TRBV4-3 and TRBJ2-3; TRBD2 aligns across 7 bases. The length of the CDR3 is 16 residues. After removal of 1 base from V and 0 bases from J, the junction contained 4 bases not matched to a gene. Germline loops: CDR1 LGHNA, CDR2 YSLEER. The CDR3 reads CASSQAPSGSTDTQYF. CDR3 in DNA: TGCGCCAGCAGCCAAGCTCCTAGCGGTAGCACAGATACGCAGTATTTT.